The 6 T cell receptor beta chains in this list originate from one sample, sequenced in a study of metastatic and nonmetastatic thyroid tumors. Every patient was untreated before thyroid surgery. TCRdb re-called clones via MiXCR from the PCR reads. The profile shows approximately 70,000 clones, less than 20% of them singletons. Sequenced: blood. The origin of the receptors is a female donor with papillary thyroid cancer or a benign thyroid nodule (not recorded which). Some clones in this sample may be carry-over from other donors' samples.

This clone was recorded once. The rearrangement uses TRBV4-1 and TRBJ2-3; D not certain. CDR1 and CDR2 from the germline V gene are MGHRA and YSYEKL. Trimming cost V 1 base and J 6 bases, with 17 bases left between them. CDR3 length equals 16 residues. CDR3 sequence reads: CASSQVGRTGSDTQYF. The CDR3 nucleotides read TGCGCCAGCAGCCAAGTTGGTCGTACCGGGTCCGATACGCAGTATTTT.

The CDR3 protein is CASSLGSNTEAFF. For the CDR3, the DNA is TGTGCCAGCAGCTTGGGGTCCAACACTGAAGCTTTCTTT. The chain recombines TRBV11-2 with TRBJ1-1; the D is unclear. The CDR3 sequence is 13 residues long. Germline CDR1 and CDR2: SGHAT and FQNNGV. V lost 3 bases and J 2 bases, leaving 7 bases between the germline ends.

In its sample, this clone was seen many times. The chain combines TRBV5-1 with TRBJ2-7; TRBD1 is a possible D gene (6 bases). The CDR3 spans 13 residues. Trimming left V 3 bases short and J 3 bases short, with 10 bases between. CDR1 is SGHRS, CDR2 YFSETQ, per germline. The CDR3 protein is CASSSGQNYEQYF. The CDR3 DNA reads TGCGCCAGCAGCTCTGGACAGAACTACGAGCAGTACTTC.

This clone was detected ten times or more. This chain joins TRBV29-1 and TRBJ1-3; the D is unclear. Trimming took 6 bases from V and 3 from J, leaving 15 bases between them. CDR3 length: 14 residues. The germline gives CDR1 SQVTM, CDR2 ANQGSEA. The DNA of the CDR3 is TGCAGCGTCGCTGAGAGGGAGGGTGGAAACACCATATATTTT. Protein product: CSVAEREGGNTIYF.

In this sample, this clone turned up many times. V gene TRBV6-6 combines with J gene TRBJ1-3, with D perhaps matching TRBD1 (5 bases). The V gene lost 3 bases and the J gene lost 0 bases, with 15 bases spanning the gap. CDR3 length: 17 amino acids. Germline CDR1 reads MNHNY; CDR2 reads SVGAGI (reference sequence). The CDR3 spells CASSYFGDASSGNTIYF. CDR3 DNA: TGTGCCAGCAGTTATTTCGGGGACGCGAGCTCTGGAAACACCATATATTTT.

This clone occurred many times. V and J are TRBV6-1 and TRBJ1-2; 7 nucleotides align to TRBD1. The V gene's germline CDR1 is MNHNS and CDR2 SASEGT. The V gene end was trimmed by 7 bases and the J gene end by 3 bases; junction bases not matched to a gene: 8. The CDR3 extends over 14 amino acids. The CDR3 nucleotides are TGTGCCAGCATCGGCGGGACAGCAGACTATGGCTACACCTTC. Protein sequence: CASIGGTADYGYTF.